The 19 T cell receptor beta chains given below trace back to one sample, sequenced in a study of control samples from healthy donors and cancer patients. The method was immunoSEQ multiplex PCR; TCRdb's version includes in-frame clones alone and lacks a portion of them. The sample yields 130,000 or so clones, 88% seen once. The sample was blood. Receptors were obtained from a man aged 45-65 years in good health.

The chain joins TRBV27 to TRBJ1-2; D is unresolved. Germline V gene sequence: CDR1 MNHEY, CDR2 SMNVEV (reference sequence). V lost 6 bases, J lost 6 bases, and 17 bases lay in between. This CDR3 contains 14 residues. The DNA for the CDR3 is TGTGCCAGCAGCTCACCTTTCACGGACCATGGCTACACCTTC. This translates into CASSSPFTDHGYTF.

V gene TRBV28 combines with J gene TRBJ1-1; D is possibly TRBD1 (6 bases). Germline CDR1 MDHEN, CDR2 SYDVKM. Trimming cost V 6 bases and J 0 bases, with 20 bases left between them. CDR3 length: 17 amino acids. The CDR3 bases are TGTGCCAGCAGCAGTACAGGGAGAGTTCCCTTGAACACTGAAGCTTTCTTT. As protein: CASSSTGRVPLNTEAFF. Full variable domain (outside the CDR3, taken from reference TRBV28 and TRBJ1-1): DVKVTQSSRYLVKRTGEKVFLECVQDMDHENMFWYRQDPGLGLRLIYFSYDVKMKEKGDIPEGYSVSREKKERFSLILESASTNQTSMYLCASSSTGRVPLNTEAFFGQGTRLTVV.

In DNA form, the CDR3 reads TGTGCCAGCAGCCACCTACCGGGACAGGGCACAGATACGCAGTATTTT. Amino acids: CASSHLPGQGTDTQYF. This sequence joins TRBV7-3 and TRBJ2-3, with 8 positions matching TRBD1. The germline V gene has CDR1 SGHTA and CDR2 FQGTGA. The CDR3 contains 16 residues. V lost 5 bases, J lost 1 base, and 8 bases stayed unmatched.

A few counts support this clone. This chain joins TRBV5-5 and TRBJ2-7; D is unclear. From germline, CDR1 is SGHKS and CDR2 YYEKEE (reference sequence). The V and J ends lost 0 bases and 6 bases respectively, with 7 bases between them. The CDR3 spans 12 residues. CDR3: CASSLADFEQYF. The CDR3 DNA follows: TGTGCCAGCAGCTTGGCCGACTTCGAGCAGTACTTC.

This chain connects TRBV5-4 to TRBJ2-5, with 7 nucleotides matching TRBD1. Germline CDR1 SGHNT, CDR2 YYREEE (reference sequence). The CDR3 has 14 amino acids. J was trimmed by 0 bases and V by 2 bases; bases with no gene match: 1. The DNA for the CDR3 is TGTGCCAGCAGCTTTGACAGGGACCAAGAGACCCAGTACTTC. Amino acid sequence: CASSFDRDQETQYF. Full variable domain (rest looked up from reference TRBV5-4 and TRBJ2-5): ETGVTQSPTHLIKTRGQQVTLRCSSQSGHNTVSWYQQALGQGPQFIFQYYREEENGRGNFPPRFSGLQFPNYSSELNVNALELDDSALYLCASSFDRDQETQYFGPGTRLLVL.

The chain carries TRBV7-9 and TRBJ2-5, with TRBD1 as a possible D gene (5 bases). Trimming stripped 5 bases from V and 4 bases from J, with 17 bases between. The germline CDR1 and CDR2 sequences are SEHNR and FQNEAQ (reference sequence). The CDR3 has 15 residues. The CDR3 DNA reads TGTGCCAGCAGCCTCCCGGCTGGGCAGGGAGAGACCCAGTACTTC. This sequence encodes CASSLPAGQGETQYF.

V and J are TRBV9 and TRBJ1-1, with D unclear. Trimming took 0 bases from V and 0 from J, leaving 9 bases between them. The CDR3 loop spans 15 amino acids. The germline V gene has CDR1 SGDLS and CDR2 YYNGEE. CDR3 residues: CASSVEVGLNTEAFF. The CDR3 DNA reads TGTGCCAGCAGCGTAGAGGTGGGATTGAACACTGAAGCTTTCTTT.

The rearrangement joins TRBV30 to TRBJ1-1; 9 nucleotides agree with TRBD1. The CDR3 covers 18 residues. The germline gives CDR1 GTSNPN, CDR2 SVGIG (reference sequence). With V trimmed by 3 bases and J by 6 bases, 20 bases remained unmatched. The CDR3 nucleotides are TGTGCCTGGAGCCGACGGAGGACAGGGGTGGTCGTTGTCCCTGAAGCTTTCTTT. Protein: CAWSRRRTGVVVVPEAFF.

This clone was counted once. This chain joins TRBV6-5 and TRBJ2-7; D perhaps matches TRBD2 (6 bases). Germline loops: CDR1 MNHEY, CDR2 SVGAGI. Trimming removed 6 bases at V and 3 bases at J, with 15 bases between. This CDR3 comprises 14 residues. The CDR3 spells CASSRDFAFYEQYF. The CDR3 nucleotides are TGTGCCAGCAGCCGGGACTTTGCGTTCTACGAGCAGTACTTC.

The chain links TRBV5-4 to TRBJ1-1; D is perhaps TRBD1 (6 bases). The germline V gene has CDR1 SGHNT and CDR2 YYREEE (reference sequence). The CDR3 runs to 15 residues. The V and J ends lost 1 base and 5 bases respectively, with 15 bases between them. As DNA, the CDR3 is TGTGCCAGCAGCTTGCGATGGGGGGCGCGGACTGAAGCTTTCTTT. Translating it yields CASSLRWGARTEAFF.

The chain recombines TRBV12-5 with TRBJ1-6, with a tentative D call TRBD1 (6 bases). CDR1 LGHNT and CDR2 FRNRAP come from the germline V gene. Trimming took 6 bases from V and 6 from J, leaving 12 bases between them. The CDR3 sequence is 14 residues long. The CDR3 coding sequence is TGTGCTAGTGGCGTAACAGGGTTTAATTCACCCCTCCACTTT. Amino acid sequence: CASGVTGFNSPLHF.

The chain links TRBV28 to TRBJ2-4; D is undetermined. The germline V and J ends were trimmed by 6 bases and 0 bases, with 15 bases remaining between them. Germline V lookup: CDR1 MDHEN, CDR2 SYDVKM. This CDR3 has 16 amino acids. For the CDR3, the DNA is TGTGCCAGCAGCACCGCGAGTACCCAAGCCAAAAACATTCAGTACTTC. It translates to CASSTASTQAKNIQYF.

This chain uses TRBV10-1 with TRBJ2-1, with unresolved D. The CDR3 is made up of 12 amino acids. Germline V gene data show CDR1 as WNHNN and CDR2 as SYGVQD (reference sequence). Trimming cost V 5 bases and J 8 bases, with 10 bases left between them. Here the CDR3 reads CASSRAVYEQFF. The CDR3 coding sequence is TGCGCCAGCAGTAGGGCAGTTTATGAGCAGTTCTTC.

The gene calls are TRBV2 and TRBJ2-5; D is unresolved. The CDR3 has 17 residues. Germline V gene sequence: CDR1 SNHLY, CDR2 FYNNEI. Trimming stripped 1 base from V and 1 base from J, with 16 bases between. The CDR3 protein is CASSEDLAAPTQETQYF. CDR3 DNA: TGTGCCAGCAGTGAAGACTTGGCAGCACCCACCCAAGAGACCCAGTACTTC.

The chain combines TRBV12-3 or TRBV12-4 with TRBJ2-7; D ambiguous. The V end lost 3 bases, the J end lost 6 bases, and 6 bases lay between the germline ends. The CDR3 totals 11 residues. The CDR3 loop is CASSLLTEQYF. CDR3 DNA: TGTGCCAGCAGTTTGCTCACCGAGCAGTACTTC.

V is TRBV3-1 (or the pseudogene TRBV3-2) and J is TRBJ2-3; D is uncertain. CDR1 and CDR2 (germline): LGHDT, YNNKEL (reference sequence). This CDR3 contains 13 residues. V lost 0 bases, J lost 5 bases, and 6 bases lay in between. The CDR3 loop reads CASSQEYRDTQYF. The CDR3 coding sequence is TGTGCCAGCAGCCAAGAGTACAGAGATACGCAGTATTTT.

In this sample, this clone turned up once. The V call is TRBV6-5, the J call TRBJ1-1, with TRBD1 matching over 7 bases. The CDR3 is made up of 14 amino acids. Germline CDR1 is MNHEY and CDR2 is SVGAGI. V shed 5 bases, J shed 1 base, and the junction held 4 bases outside the gene matches. The CDR3 loop reads CASSIGTANTEAFF. Written as DNA, the CDR3 is TGTGCCAGCAGTATCGGGACAGCGAACACTGAAGCTTTCTTT.

The gene calls are TRBV6-5 and TRBJ1-5, with 9 positions matching TRBD1. The ends lost 6 bases at V and 1 base at J; junction bases unmatched: 4. This CDR3 region has 15 residues. Germline assignment: CDR1 MNHEY and CDR2 SVGAGI. CDR3 region: CASSSGQGSNQPQHF. Written as DNA, the CDR3 is TGTGCCAGCAGCTCTGGACAGGGGAGCAATCAGCCCCAGCATTTT.

The genes are TRBV11-3 and TRBJ1-1; D not certain. V lost 2 bases to trimming and J lost 0 bases, with 7 bases between them. The CDR3 runs to 14 residues. Looked up from germline, CDR1 is SGHNT and CDR2 is YENEEA. CDR3 nucleotides: TGTGCCAGCAGCTTATTTCGAGTGAACACTGAAGCTTTCTTT. Its translation: CASSLFRVNTEAFF.